A selection of T cell receptor beta chains follows, all from one sample in a study of blood T cell repertoires in COVID-19. Profiled with immunoSEQ multiplex PCR; TCRdb holds only in-frame clones, not every one. The table lists about half a million clones, 80% to 90% of them singletons. The sample consisted of peripheral blood. The receptors were gathered from a human donor in a cohort sampled during active COVID-19. The CDR3 runs from the conserved cysteine through the conserved F or W. A D gene is named only where the DNA matches it firmly. A row's size may be missing; if present it is once, few, many or a size class.

clone size	D gene	J gene	V gene	CDR3 protein	CDR3 DNA
few	TRBD2	TRBJ2-2	TRBV7-3	CASSLGGRSGELFF	TGTGCCAGCAGCTTGGGCGGGAGGTCCGGGGAGCTGTTTTTT
.	TRBD1	TRBJ1-1	TRBV30	CAWNRQGLGTEAFF	TGTGCCTGGAACCGACAGGGCTTGGGCACTGAAGCTTTCTTT
.	.	TRBJ1-4	TRBV5-1	CASSLRQATNEKLFF	TGCGCCAGCAGCTTGCGGCAGGCAACTAATGAAAAACTGTTTTTT
.	.	TRBJ2-1	TRBV25-1	CASSDRGSSYNEQFF	TGTGCCAGCAGTGATAGGGGCAGCTCCTACAATGAGCAGTTCTTC
.	.	TRBJ2-1	TRBV5-1	CASSLVGGRLYEQFF	TGCGCCAGCAGCTTGGTCGGGGGGCGCTTATATGAGCAGTTCTTC
.	.	TRBJ2-3	TRBV29-1	CSVGRAGLDGTDTQYF	TGCAGCGTTGGACGGGCGGGACTCGATGGGACAGATACGCAGTATTTT
once	.	TRBJ2-2	TRBV5-1	CASSLEGQNTGELFF	TGCGCCAGCAGCTTGGAGGGACAGAACACCGGGGAGCTGTTTTTT
.	TRBD2	TRBJ2-3	TRBV24-1	CATGKREGATDTQYF	TGTGCCACCGGGAAGCGGGAGGGGGCCACAGATACGCAGTATTTT
.	TRBD1	TRBJ1-1	TRBV7-9	CASSSRQGGTEAFF	TGTGCCAGCAGCTCGAGACAGGGTGGGACTGAAGCTTTCTTT
.	TRBD2	TRBJ2-7	TRBV6-5	CASSYVRGAYEQYF	TGTGCCAGCAGTTACGTACGGGGGGCCTACGAGCAGTACTTC
.	.	TRBJ1-4	TRBV21-1	CASSKPGQGRVGEKLFF	TGTGCCAGCAGCAAACCGGGACAGGGAAGGGTCGGTGAAAAACTGTTTTTT
.	.	TRBJ1-1	TRBV7-2	CASSLGLRGGRNTEAFF	TGTGCCAGCAGCTTAGGGCTGAGGGGGGGCCGGAACACTGAAGCTTTCTTT
.	.	TRBJ2-3	TRBV5-1	CASSADRDTQYF	TGCGCCAGCAGTGCTGACAGGGATACGCAGTATTTT
.	TRBD1	TRBJ1-3	TRBV7-2	CASSLVRAGGGNTIYF	TGTGCCAGCAGCTTAGTCCGGGCAGGGGGTGGAAACACCATATATTTT
.	TRBD2	TRBJ2-5	TRBV9	CASSVGLAGDQETQYF	TGTGCCAGCAGCGTAGGGCTAGCGGGAGACCAAGAGACCCAGTACTTC
.	TRBD2	TRBJ2-4	TRBV29-1	CSVEDRREGRSKNIQYF	TGCAGCGTTGAAGATCGGCGGGAGGGCCGTTCCAAAAACATTCAGTACTTC
.	TRBD2	TRBJ2-4	TRBV7-2	CASSPSGSMWAKNIQYF	TGTGCCAGCAGCCCGAGCGGGAGTATGTGGGCCAAAAACATTCAGTACTTC
.	.	TRBJ1-1	TRBV18	CASSPMPDTEAFF	TGTGCCAGCTCACCAATGCCGGACACTGAAGCTTTCTTT
.	TRBD2	TRBJ2-1	TRBV28	CASVSVGLVGNEQFF	TGTGCCAGCGTCTCTGTGGGACTAGTGGGCAATGAGCAGTTCTTC
.	.	TRBJ1-3	TRBV21-1	CASSKARLF	TGTGCCAGCAGCAAAGCGCGACTATTT
.	TRBD1	TRBJ1-3	TRBV6-6	CASSDDRGWNTIYF	TGTGCCAGCAGCGATGACAGGGGTTGGAACACCATATATTTT
.	.	TRBJ2-7	TRBV28	CASSFISATTPYEQYF	TGTGCCAGCAGTTTTATCTCAGCCACGACACCCTACGAGCAGTACTTC
.	.	TRBJ2-5	TRBV5-1	CASSQKETQYF	TGCGCCAGCAGTCAGAAAGAGACCCAGTACTTC
.	TRBD2	TRBJ2-7	TRBV19	CASSAQREAYEQYF	TGTGCCAGTAGTGCACAGCGGGAAGCCTACGAGCAGTACTTC
.	TRBD2	TRBJ2-1	TRBV6-5	CASRWTSNNEQFF	TGTGCCAGCAGATGGACTAGTAACAATGAGCAGTTCTTC
few	.	TRBJ1-1	TRBV25-1	CASSDVGAKAFF	TGTGCCAGCAGTGATGTGGGGGCGAAAGCTTTCTTT
.	.	TRBJ2-3	TRBV6-5	CASVKVQGRTDTQYF	TGTGCCAGCGTGAAGGTACAGGGTCGCACAGATACGCAGTATTTT
.	.	TRBJ1-2	TRBV25-1	CASRWGQHGYTF	TGTGCCAGCAGGTGGGGGCAGCATGGCTACACCTTC
.	.	TRBJ1-1	TRBV5-1	CASSFADRNTEAFF	TGCGCCAGCAGCTTTGCGGACAGGAACACTGAAGCTTTCTTT
.	.	TRBJ2-3	TRBV30	CAWSFDRSTDTQYF	TGTGCCTGGAGTTTCGACAGAAGCACAGATACGCAGTATTTT
.	TRBD1	TRBJ2-7	TRBV6-1	CASSESGTGSYEQYF	TGTGCCAGCAGTGAATCCGGGACAGGGTCCTACGAGCAGTACTTC
.	TRBD1	TRBJ1-1	TRBV6-5	CASTRRGMSTEAFF	TGTGCCAGCACCCGCAGGGGGATGTCTACTGAAGCTTTCTTT
.	.	TRBJ2-7	TRBV18	CASSPLNRTYEQYF	TGTGCCAGCTCACCATTGAACAGAACCTACGAGCAGTACTTC
.	.	TRBJ1-1	TRBV9	CASSVERTEAFF	TGTGCCAGCAGCGTAGAGAGAACTGAAGCTTTCTTT
.	TRBD2	TRBJ2-5	TRBV2	CASMLAEEETQYF	TGTGCCAGCATGCTAGCGGAGGAGGAGACCCAGTACTTC
.	.	TRBJ1-5	TRBV28	CASSFFRENQPQHF	TGTGCCAGCAGTTTTTTTCGGGAAAATCAGCCCCAGCATTTT
.	.	TRBJ1-1	TRBV5-1	CASRWGNRENTEAFF	TGCGCCAGCAGGTGGGGTAACAGGGAAAACACTGAAGCTTTCTTT
.	TRBD1	TRBJ2-7	TRBV18	CASSRRDRESYEQYF	TGTGCCAGCTCACGAAGGGACAGGGAATCCTACGAGCAGTACTTC
.	.	TRBJ1-4	TRBV19	CASSLQGPNEKLFF	TGTGCCAGTAGTCTTCAGGGGCCTAATGAAAAACTGTTTTTT
.	.	TRBJ1-3	TRBV7-2	CASSLDGVTGNTIYF	TGTGCCAGCAGCTTAGACGGAGTGACTGGAAACACCATATATTTT
.	TRBD1	TRBJ2-7	TRBV30	CAWSALYMGTASYEQYF	TGTGCCTGGAGTGCCTTATACATGGGGACAGCCTCCTACGAGCAGTACTTC
few	.	TRBJ1-6	TRBV6-6	CASSYSSNNSPLHF	TGTGCCAGCAGTTACTCCAGTAATAATTCACCCCTCCACTTT
few	.	TRBJ1-6	TRBV2	CASREEFSYNSPLHF	TGTGCCAGCAGGGAGGAATTCTCCTATAATTCACCCCTCCACTTT
.	.	TRBJ1-2	TRBV7-9	CASSDSSYYGYTF	TGTGCCAGCAGCGACAGTTCCTACTATGGCTACACCTTC
.	.	TRBJ2-7	TRBV5-6	CASSLVGGGRYEQYF	TGTGCCAGCAGCTTGGTTGGCGGGGGCCGCTACGAGCAGTACTTC
.	.	TRBJ2-5	TRBV7-6	CASSLDRVETQYF	TGTGCCAGCAGCTTAGACAGGGTAGAGACCCAGTACTTC
once	TRBD1	TRBJ1-5	TRBV6-5	CASRKDREDQPQHF	TGTGCCAGCAGAAAGGACAGGGAGGATCAGCCCCAGCATTTT
.	.	TRBJ1-1	TRBV19	CASSTGIYTEAFF	TGTGCCAGTAGTACGGGGATCTACACTGAAGCTTTCTTT